A single sample is the source of the 9 T cell receptor beta chains below, sequenced in a study of cytomegalovirus exposure and HLA in healthy donors (dated by TCRdb to 2016 to 2017). The library was made by the immunoSEQ multiplex PCR assay. For the multiplex PCR, a mixture combining 60 forward primers for TCR Vbeta segments and 13 reverse primers for TCR Jbeta segments was used. Not all clones reach the TCRdb copy of this immuneACCESS table, which keeps in-frame sequences only. Checked studies attribute under half of the gap to unresolved V genes and leave the rest unexplained. The sample records 90,000 to 100,000 clones, about 75% of which are singletons. Jointly, the top ten make up approximately 6.4% of the sample. Specimen: PBMCs. Source of these receptors: a man aged 40-49 years in good health and CMV-seropositive.

This clone was observed once. CDR3 coding DNA: TGCGCCAGCAGCCAAGTACTAGCGGGAGCCCCCCATGAGCAGTTCTTC. It encodes CASSQVLAGAPHEQFF. This chain uses TRBV4-1 with TRBJ2-1; 11 nucleotides line up with TRBD2. V lost 1 base to trimming and J lost 8 bases; unmatched junction nucleotides: 7. Germline V gives CDR1 MGHRA, CDR2 YSYEKL. This CDR3 spans 16 amino acids.

The CDR3 DNA is TGTGCCAGCAGCGTCTCGGATACGCAGTATTTT. It translates to CASSVSDTQYF. The chain uses TRBV7-2 and TRBJ2-3; D is uncertain. V dropped 5 bases and J dropped 6 bases, with 6 bases sitting between them. Germline V CDR1 and CDR2: SGHTA, FQGNSA. The CDR3 is made up of 11 amino acids.

The chain joins TRBV2 to TRBJ1-6; 10 bases fit TRBD1. Per germline, CDR1 SNHLY and CDR2 FYNNEI. The V and J ends lost 7 bases and 6 bases, in that order; junction bases with no gene match: 6. The CDR3 has 15 amino acids. CDR3 coding DNA: TGTGCCAGCAATGGACAGGGGGTTGGTAATTCACCCCTCCACTTT. Encoded protein: CASNGQGVGNSPLHF.

A single count supports this clone. At one boundary the junction diverges from the germline segment, which might be a read error. This chain links TRBV6-1 with TRBJ2-2; TRBD1 is a possible D gene (7 bases). The CDR3 length is 14 residues. Germline values: CDR1 MNHNS, CDR2 SASEGT. The CDR3 sequence: CASSETGNTGGLFF. Here the CDR3 DNA reads TGTGCCAGCAGTGAGACAGGGAACACCGGGGGGCTGTTTTTT.

This chain connects TRBV7-9 to TRBJ2-3; D is perhaps TRBD2 (6 bases). This CDR3 has 14 amino acids. V was pared by 2 bases and J by 6 bases, with 12 bases between. Germline V lookup: CDR1 SEHNR, CDR2 FQNEAQ (reference sequence). CDR3 sequence (DNA): TGTGCCAGCAGCTTACTGGGGGGAGTTGATACGCAGTATTTT. It codes for CASSLLGGVDTQYF.

The CDR3 spells CASSYSPTGITDTQYF. The CDR3 bases are TGTGCCAGCAGTTACTCCCCTACAGGGATTACAGATACGCAGTATTTT. V gene TRBV6-5 combines with J gene TRBJ2-3, with a possible D match to TRBD1 (6 bases). The CDR3 has 16 amino acids. Per germline, CDR1 MNHEY and CDR2 SVGAGI. Trimming removed 0 bases at V and 3 bases at J, with 13 bases between.

As to this clone: An end of the junction differs from the germline gene, which may be a read error. The sample holds other DNA sequences that translate to the same CDR3. The chain has TRBV18 and TRBJ2-3, with a tentative D call TRBD2 (6 bases). CDR3 length equals 17 residues. Germline CDR1 and CDR2: KGHSH and LQKENI. The CDR3 DNA sequence: TGTGCCAGCTCACCAAAATCGGCGGGACCATACACAGATACACAGTATTTT. This encodes CASSPKSAGPYTDTQYF.

The J gene is TRBJ2-5, the V gene TRBV28; tentative D call: TRBD1 (6 bases). The J call may be wrong; the DNA end is better matched by TRBJ2-7. Per germline, CDR1 MDHEN and CDR2 SYDVKM. The CDR3 is 14 amino acids. CDR3: CASRGLDSFYEQYF. Here the CDR3 DNA reads TGTGCCAGCAGGGGCTTGGACAGTTTCTACGAGCAGTACTTC.

The rearrangement joins TRBV15 to TRBJ2-1, with D possibly being TRBD1 (5 bases). The V and J ends lost 3 bases and 15 bases respectively, with 12 bases between them. Germline-derived CDR1 and CDR2 are LNHNV and YYDKDF (reference sequence). CDR3 size: 11 residues. CDR3 DNA sequence: TGTGCCACCAGCAGGGGGCAGAGCCGGTTCTTC. Its protein is CATSRGQSRFF. The entire variable domain, with the rest obtained from reference TRBV15 and TRBJ2-1, is as follows: DAMVIQNPRYQVTQFGKPVTLSCSQTLNHNVMYWYQQKSSQAPKLLFHYYDKDFNNEADTPDNFQSRRPNTSFCFLDIRSPGLGDTAMYLCATSRGQSRFFGPGTRLTVL.